The rows below give T cell receptor beta chains drawn from one sample of a study of Ad26.COV2.S vaccination and SARS-CoV-2 variants. Profiling relied on immunoSEQ multiplex PCR, and the TCRdb table lists in-frame clones only, not all of them. The table has about 320,000 clones, about 86% seen once. The source material was peripheral blood, sampled in a trial of Ad26.COV2.S vaccine versus placebo. The receptors originated from a person aged 18-60 years who received the Ad26.COV2.S COVID-19 vaccine or a placebo. Both conserved end residues are trimmed from each CDR3.

v_call: TRBV5-6; j_call: TRBJ1-6; cdr3_aa: ASSPSGQGIFNSPLH
v_call: TRBV6-5; j_call: TRBJ2-7; cdr3_aa: ASSYGYDYEQY
v_call: TRBV18; j_call: TRBJ2-7; cdr3_aa: ASSAGQGITSYEQY
v_call: TRBV2; j_call: TRBJ1-1; cdr3_aa: ASRPGGPGARTEAF
v_call: TRBV7-6; j_call: TRBJ2-3; cdr3_aa: ASSPQWSTDTQY
v_call: TRBV19; j_call: TRBJ1-2; cdr3_aa: ASSERVSNYGYT
v_call: TRBV19; j_call: TRBJ2-3; cdr3_aa: ASSSEDRAGDTQY
v_call: TRBV29-1; j_call: TRBJ1-1; cdr3_aa: SVARGLNTEAF
v_call: TRBV20-1; j_call: TRBJ2-5; cdr3_aa: SALSWETQY
v_call: TRBV5-1; j_call: TRBJ2-7; cdr3_aa: ASSLDRIRYEQY
v_call: TRBV18; j_call: TRBJ1-2; cdr3_aa: ASSLDLVGAANYGYT
v_call: TRBV3-1/TRBV3-2; j_call: TRBJ1-4; cdr3_aa: ASSPAGSAANEKLF
v_call: TRBV6-5; j_call: TRBJ1-2; cdr3_aa: ASSPLQGEGGYT
v_call: TRBV9; j_call: TRBJ2-7; cdr3_aa: ASSPSSGFSYEQY
v_call: TRBV4-3; j_call: TRBJ1-5; cdr3_aa: ASSQDFKGVGNQPQH
v_call: TRBV25-1; j_call: TRBJ2-7; cdr3_aa: ASTRDRGSSKPYEQY
v_call: TRBV7-2; j_call: TRBJ2-7; cdr3_aa: ASSRTGAGSSYEQY
v_call: TRBV3-1/TRBV3-2; j_call: TRBJ2-3; cdr3_aa: ASSQGNRGGTDTQY
v_call: TRBV9; j_call: TRBJ1-2; cdr3_aa: ASRVDRGAGGYT
v_call: TRBV4-3; j_call: TRBJ1-4; cdr3_aa: ASSQDLRQRSEKLF
v_call: TRBV19; j_call: TRBJ1-4; cdr3_aa: ASSPGVATNEKLF
v_call: TRBV29-1; j_call: TRBJ2-7; cdr3_aa: SVETGVEEQY
v_call: TRBV6-2/TRBV6-3; j_call: TRBJ1-5; cdr3_aa: ASSYWDGNQPQH
v_call: TRBV5-1; j_call: TRBJ2-5; cdr3_aa: ASSLNGGRETQY
v_call: TRBV18; j_call: TRBJ2-7; cdr3_aa: ASSPDQGAVSYEQY
v_call: TRBV7-9; j_call: TRBJ1-2; cdr3_aa: ASSFPGTLKGDT
v_call: TRBV29-1; j_call: TRBJ2-1; cdr3_aa: SLGDRGYNEQF
v_call: TRBV7-2; j_call: TRBJ1-1; cdr3_aa: ASSLRQINTEAF
v_call: TRBV6-2/TRBV6-3; j_call: TRBJ1-3; cdr3_aa: ASSPGRLKTIY
v_call: TRBV7-2; j_call: TRBJ2-7; cdr3_aa: ASSLAGTGGFRTYEQY
v_call: TRBV19; j_call: TRBJ2-2; cdr3_aa: ASSILRVGGQYTGELF
v_call: TRBV6-2/TRBV6-3; j_call: TRBJ1-2; cdr3_aa: ASRPQSPGGYT
v_call: TRBV27; j_call: TRBJ1-1; cdr3_aa: ASSRSGRSMNTEAF
v_call: TRBV19; j_call: TRBJ2-7; cdr3_aa: ASSIAGPGQGVYEQY
v_call: TRBV5-1; j_call: TRBJ2-2; cdr3_aa: ASSLSLVGAGELF
v_call: TRBV2; j_call: TRBJ1-1; cdr3_aa: ASRARGNTEAF
v_call: TRBV6-5; j_call: TRBJ2-1; cdr3_aa: ASMAYNEQF
v_call: TRBV6-2/TRBV6-3; j_call: TRBJ2-7; cdr3_aa: ASSQTPTEQY
v_call: TRBV29-1; j_call: TRBJ1-1; cdr3_aa: SVGYGSNTEAF
v_call: TRBV11-1; j_call: TRBJ2-7; cdr3_aa: ASSLERDGEQY
v_call: TRBV5-1; j_call: TRBJ2-1; cdr3_aa: ASSFGTGGNEQF
v_call: TRBV6-6; j_call: TRBJ2-1; cdr3_aa: ASSPSGGVYNEQF
v_call: TRBV20-1; j_call: TRBJ2-7; cdr3_aa: SASGQGSLNFHYEQY
v_call: TRBV27; j_call: TRBJ2-3; cdr3_aa: ASSFGTSSSSDTQY
v_call: TRBV5-1; j_call: TRBJ2-1; cdr3_aa: ASSLGAAWNEQF
v_call: TRBV18; j_call: TRBJ1-4; cdr3_aa: ASSPSRGDEKLF
v_call: TRBV9; j_call: TRBJ2-3; cdr3_aa: ASSAQDRGSDTQY
v_call: TRBV7-9; j_call: TRBJ1-5; cdr3_aa: ASSSDRDNQPQH
v_call: TRBV4-3; j_call: TRBJ2-3; cdr3_aa: ASSPSNLGDTQY
v_call: TRBV12-5; j_call: TRBJ1-2; cdr3_aa: ASGPGGMAPRGYT
v_call: TRBV3-1/TRBV3-2; j_call: TRBJ1-3; cdr3_aa: ASRPFSGNTIY
v_call: TRBV3-1/TRBV3-2; j_call: TRBJ2-3; cdr3_aa: ASRPDRELGADTQY
v_call: TRBV18; j_call: TRBJ1-3; cdr3_aa: ASSPRGSRSGNTIY